This T cell receptor beta chain is from a study of regulatory T cells in long-lasting Graves disease. According to the study, TCR beta libraries were built with iRepertoire HTBI primers and CDR3-region Arm-PCR. TCRdb reprocessed the multiplex PCR reads via MiXCR and lists one record per CDR3 protein. Counted here are 300,000 to 450,000 distinct CDR3 sequences, roughly a sixth occurring once; the ten biggest clones make up around a fifth. Time point meaning: newly diagnosed GD, antithyroid drugs for less than 3 months. Extracted RNA from PBMCs served as the source of the TCR library. Germline V gene sequence: CDR1 LGHNT, CDR2 FRNRAP. The CDR3 spans 17 residues. With V trimmed by 0 bases and J by 8 bases, 7 bases remained unmatched.

This sequence joins TRBV12-5 and TRBJ2-1, with TRBD2 matching over 13 bases. The TCR sequence derives from a female donor with Graves disease. Material: peripheral blood mononuclear cells (PBMCs), obtained at new diagnosis, from a patient treated with antithyroid drugs. The DNA for the CDR3 is TGTGCTAGTGGTTTGGTACTAGCGGGGGGGCCTAAGGATGAGCAGTTCTTC. The encoded protein is CASGLVLAGGPKDEQFF.